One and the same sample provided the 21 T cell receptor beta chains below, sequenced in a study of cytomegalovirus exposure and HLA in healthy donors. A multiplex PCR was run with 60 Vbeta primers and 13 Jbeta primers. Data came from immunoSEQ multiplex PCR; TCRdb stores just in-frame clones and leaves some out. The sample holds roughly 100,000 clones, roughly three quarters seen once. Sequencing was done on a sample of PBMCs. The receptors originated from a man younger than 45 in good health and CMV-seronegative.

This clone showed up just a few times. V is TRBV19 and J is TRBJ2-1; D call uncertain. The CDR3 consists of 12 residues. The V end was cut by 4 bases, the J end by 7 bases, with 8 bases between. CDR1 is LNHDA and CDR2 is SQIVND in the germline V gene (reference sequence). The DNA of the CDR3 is TGTGCCAGTAGTACGAGGTTAAATGAGCAGTTCTTC. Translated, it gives CASSTRLNEQFF.

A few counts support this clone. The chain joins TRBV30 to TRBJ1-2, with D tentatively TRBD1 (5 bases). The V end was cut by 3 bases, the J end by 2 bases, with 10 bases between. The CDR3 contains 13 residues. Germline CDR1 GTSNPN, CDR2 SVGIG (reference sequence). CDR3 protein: CAWRRDENYGYTF. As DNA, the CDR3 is TGTGCCTGGAGGCGGGACGAAAACTATGGCTACACCTTC.

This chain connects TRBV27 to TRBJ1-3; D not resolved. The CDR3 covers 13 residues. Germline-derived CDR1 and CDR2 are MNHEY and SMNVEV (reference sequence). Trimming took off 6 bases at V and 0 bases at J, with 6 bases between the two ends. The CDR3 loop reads CASRLSSGNTIYF. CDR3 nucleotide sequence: TGTGCCAGCAGGCTAAGCTCTGGAAACACCATATATTTT.

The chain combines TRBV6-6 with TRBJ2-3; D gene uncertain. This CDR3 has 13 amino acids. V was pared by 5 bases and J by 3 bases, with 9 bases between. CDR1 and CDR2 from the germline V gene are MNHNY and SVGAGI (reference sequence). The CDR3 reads CASSPSYTDTQYF. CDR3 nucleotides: TGTGCCAGCAGTCCCTCTTATACAGATACGCAGTATTTT.

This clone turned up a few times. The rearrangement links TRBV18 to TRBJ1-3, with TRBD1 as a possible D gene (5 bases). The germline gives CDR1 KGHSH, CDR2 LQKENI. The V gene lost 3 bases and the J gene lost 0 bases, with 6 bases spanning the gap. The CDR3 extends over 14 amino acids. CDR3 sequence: CASSPGHSGNTIYF. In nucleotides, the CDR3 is TGTGCCAGCTCACCGGGGCACTCTGGAAACACCATATATTTT.

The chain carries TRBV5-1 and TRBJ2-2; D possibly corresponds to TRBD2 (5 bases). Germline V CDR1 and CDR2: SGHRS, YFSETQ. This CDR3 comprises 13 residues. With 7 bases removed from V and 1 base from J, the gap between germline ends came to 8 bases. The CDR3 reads CASRTGNTGELFF. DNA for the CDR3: TGCGCCAGCCGGACTGGGAACACCGGGGAGCTGTTTTTT.

The CDR3 protein is CASGFAERQYF. The CDR3 DNA reads as TGTGCTAGTGGTTTCGCGGAGCGGCAGTACTTC. The genes are TRBV12-5 and TRBJ2-7; D call uncertain. Germline V gene lookup returns CDR1 LGHNT and CDR2 FRNRAP. The CDR3 runs 11 residues. Trimming took 3 bases from V and 9 from J, leaving 9 bases between them.

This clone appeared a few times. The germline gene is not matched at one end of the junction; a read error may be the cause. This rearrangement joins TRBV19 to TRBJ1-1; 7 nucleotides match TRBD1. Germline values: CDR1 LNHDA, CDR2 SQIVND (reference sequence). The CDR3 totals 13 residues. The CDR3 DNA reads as TGTGCCAGTAGTATGACAGGGAACATTGAAGCTTTCTTT. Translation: CASSMTGNIEAFF. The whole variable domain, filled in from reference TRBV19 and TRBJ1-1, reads DGGITQSPKYLFRKEGQNVTLSCEQNLNHDAMYWYRQDPGQGLRLIYYSQIVNDFQKGDIAEGYSVSREKKESFPLTVTSAQKNPTAFYLCASSMTGNIEAFFGQGTRLTVV.

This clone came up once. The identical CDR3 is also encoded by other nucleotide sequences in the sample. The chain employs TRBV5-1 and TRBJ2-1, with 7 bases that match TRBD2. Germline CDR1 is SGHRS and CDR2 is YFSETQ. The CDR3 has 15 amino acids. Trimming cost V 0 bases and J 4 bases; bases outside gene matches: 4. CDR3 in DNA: TGCGCCAGCAGCTTGGAGCTAGCGGAATACAATGAGCAGTTCTTC. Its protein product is CASSLELAEYNEQFF.

The CDR3 nucleotides are TGCGCCAGCAGCCGGGTGGTAGCGGCAGCCTACGAGCAGTACTTC. Translated, it gives CASSRVVAAAYEQYF. The chain carries TRBV4-3 and TRBJ2-7; possibly TRBD2 for D (6 bases). V lost 4 bases to trimming and J lost 2 bases, with 15 bases between them. In germline, CDR1 is LGHNA, CDR2 YSLEER. This CDR3 is 15 amino acids long.

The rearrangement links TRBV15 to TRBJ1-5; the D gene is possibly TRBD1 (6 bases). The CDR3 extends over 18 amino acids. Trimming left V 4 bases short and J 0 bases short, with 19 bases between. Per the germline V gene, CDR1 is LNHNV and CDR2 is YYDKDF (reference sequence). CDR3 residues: CATSKGRTAADSNQPQHF. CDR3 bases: TGTGCCACCAGCAAGGGTAGGACAGCCGCCGATAGCAATCAGCCCCAGCATTTT.

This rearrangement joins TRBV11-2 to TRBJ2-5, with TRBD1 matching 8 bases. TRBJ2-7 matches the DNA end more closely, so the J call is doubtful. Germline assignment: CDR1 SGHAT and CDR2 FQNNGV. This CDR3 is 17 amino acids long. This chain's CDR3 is CASSVRQGPPVNYEQYF. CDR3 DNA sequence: TGTGCCAGCAGCGTCCGACAGGGGCCCCCAGTTAACTACGAGCAGTACTTC.

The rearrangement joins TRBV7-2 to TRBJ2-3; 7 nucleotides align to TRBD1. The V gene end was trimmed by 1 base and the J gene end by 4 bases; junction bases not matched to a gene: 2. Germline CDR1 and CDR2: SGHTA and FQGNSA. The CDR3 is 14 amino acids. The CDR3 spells CASSLDTGADTQYF. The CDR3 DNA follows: TGTGCCAGCAGCTTAGATACAGGGGCAGATACGCAGTATTTT.

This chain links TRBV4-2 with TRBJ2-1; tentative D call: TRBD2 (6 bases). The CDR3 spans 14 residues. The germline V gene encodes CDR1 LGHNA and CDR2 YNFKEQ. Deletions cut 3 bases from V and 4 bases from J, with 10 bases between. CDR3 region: CASSHGGSYNEQFF. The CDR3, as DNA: TGTGCCAGCAGCCATGGAGGGTCATACAATGAGCAGTTCTTC.

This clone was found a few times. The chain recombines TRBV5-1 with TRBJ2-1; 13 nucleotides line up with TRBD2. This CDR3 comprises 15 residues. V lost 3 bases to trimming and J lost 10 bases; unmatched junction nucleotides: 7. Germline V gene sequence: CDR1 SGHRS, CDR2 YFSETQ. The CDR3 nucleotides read TGCGCCAGCAGCTACGGACTAGCGGGAGACGGAGAGCAGTTCTTC. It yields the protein CASSYGLAGDGEQFF.

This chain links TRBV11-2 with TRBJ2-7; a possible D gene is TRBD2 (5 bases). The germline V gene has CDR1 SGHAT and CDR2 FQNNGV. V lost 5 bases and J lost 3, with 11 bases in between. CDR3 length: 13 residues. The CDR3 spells CASSARTFYEQYF. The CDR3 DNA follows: TGTGCCAGCAGCGCGCGGACTTTCTACGAGCAGTACTTC.

CDR3 nucleotide sequence: TGCGCCAGCAGTCGCGGGACCTCGAACACTGAAGCTTTCTTT. This translates into CASSRGTSNTEAFF. J is TRBJ1-1 and V is TRBV4-1; D might be TRBD1 (5 bases). The germline CDR1 and CDR2 sequences are MGHRA and YSYEKL. The CDR3 spans 14 residues. Trimming shortened V by 6 bases and J by 1 base, and 12 bases separated the two germline ends.

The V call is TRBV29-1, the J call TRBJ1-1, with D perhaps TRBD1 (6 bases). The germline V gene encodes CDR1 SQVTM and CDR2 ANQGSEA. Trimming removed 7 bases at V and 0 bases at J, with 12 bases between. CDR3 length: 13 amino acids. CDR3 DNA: TGCAGCGCTGGACAGAGATTGAACACTGAAGCTTTCTTT. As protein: CSAGQRLNTEAFF.

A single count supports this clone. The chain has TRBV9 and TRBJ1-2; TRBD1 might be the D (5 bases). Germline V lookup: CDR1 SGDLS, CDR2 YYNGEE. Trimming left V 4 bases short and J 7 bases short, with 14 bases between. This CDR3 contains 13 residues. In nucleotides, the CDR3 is TGTGCCAGCAGCTTAGTCCAGGGAACTGGCTACACCTTC. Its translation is CASSLVQGTGYTF. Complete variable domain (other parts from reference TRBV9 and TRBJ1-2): DSGVTQTPKHLITATGQRVTLRCSPRSGDLSVYWYQQSLDQGLQFLIQYYNGEERAKGNILERFSAQQFPDLHSELNLSSLELGDSALYFCASSLVQGTGYTFGSGTRLTVV.

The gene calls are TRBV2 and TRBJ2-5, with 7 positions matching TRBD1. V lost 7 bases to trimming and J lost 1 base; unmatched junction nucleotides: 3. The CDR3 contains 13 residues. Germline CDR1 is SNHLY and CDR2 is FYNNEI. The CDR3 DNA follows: TGTGCCAGCACACAGGGGCCCCAAGAGACCCAGTACTTC. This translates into CASTQGPQETQYF. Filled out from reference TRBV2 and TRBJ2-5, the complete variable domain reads EPEVTQTPSHQVTQMGQEVILRCVPISNHLYFYWYRQILGQKVEFLVSFYNNEISEKSEIFDDQFSVERPDGSNFTLKIRSTKLEDSAMYFCASTQGPQETQYFGPGTRLLVL.

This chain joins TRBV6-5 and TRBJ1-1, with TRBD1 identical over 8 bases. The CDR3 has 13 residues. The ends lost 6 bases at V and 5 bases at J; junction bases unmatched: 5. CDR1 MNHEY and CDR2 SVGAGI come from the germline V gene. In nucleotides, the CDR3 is TGTGCCAGCAGCCTACAGGGGGTTACTGAAGCTTTCTTT. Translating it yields CASSLQGVTEAFF.